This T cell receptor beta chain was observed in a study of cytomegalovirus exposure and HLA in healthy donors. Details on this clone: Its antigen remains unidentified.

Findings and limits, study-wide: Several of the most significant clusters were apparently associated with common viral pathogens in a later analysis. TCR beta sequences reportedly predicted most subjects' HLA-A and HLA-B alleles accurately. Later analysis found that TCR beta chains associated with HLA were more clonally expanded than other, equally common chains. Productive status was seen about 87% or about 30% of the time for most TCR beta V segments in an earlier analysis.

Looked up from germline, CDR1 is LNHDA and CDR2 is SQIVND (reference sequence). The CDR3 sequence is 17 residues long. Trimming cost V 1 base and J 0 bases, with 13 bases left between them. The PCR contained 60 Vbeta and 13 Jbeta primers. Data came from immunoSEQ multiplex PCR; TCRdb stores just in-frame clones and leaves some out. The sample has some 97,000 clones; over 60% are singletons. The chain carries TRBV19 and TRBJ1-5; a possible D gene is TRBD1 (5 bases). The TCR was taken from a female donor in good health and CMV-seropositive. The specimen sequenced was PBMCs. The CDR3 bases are TGTGCCAGTAGTATAGGGCCGGGACTTATTAGCAATCAGCCCCAGCATTTT. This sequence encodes CASSIGPGLISNQPQHF.